This record concerns one T cell receptor (beta chain) sequence. This record belongs to a study of Ad26.COV2.S vaccination and SARS-CoV-2 variants. Profiled with immunoSEQ multiplex PCR; TCRdb holds only in-frame clones, not every one. The sample lists approximately 400,000 clones; roughly 85% were seen once. As to treatment: approximately 18 received Ad26.COV2.S at low or high dose, single or two shots; roughly five received placebo; per-sample allocation not given. Sampling took place 63 days after the first vaccine or placebo injection. V trimming: 8 bases; J trimming: 7 bases; junction bases outside the gene matches: 16. Germline values: CDR1 MNHEY, CDR2 SVGAGI. The CDR3 runs 15 residues.

V usage is TRBV6-5 and J usage is TRBJ2-7, with 8 bases identical to TRBD1. The material sequenced was peripheral blood, taken in a trial of Ad26.COV2.S vaccine versus placebo. The sequence came from a person between 18 and 65 years old who received the Ad26.COV2.S COVID-19 vaccine or a placebo. CDR3 DNA sequence: TGTGCCAGCGCGGGATTCGGGACAGGCCGGGGGGAGCAGTACTTC. Protein sequence: CASAGFGTGRGEQYF.